This T cell receptor beta chain is from a study of coeliac disease (dated by TCRdb to 2021 to 2024). Concerning the study at large: Each coeliac patient fell into one of three classes: newly diagnosed active disease, refractory coeliac disease type I, or disease kept under control by a gluten-free diet. High-resolution HLA typing was unavailable, so biased TRBV7-2 usage was queried as a proof of principle. Small intestinal lymphocyte fractions from coeliac and non-coeliac patients were analysed in the study using next-generation sequencing of rearranged TRB and TRG CDR3 regions. The aim was to characterise TR repertoires of small intestinal T cells in active, refractory type I and gluten-free-diet-treated coeliac disease. The full study included some 30 patients: about 22 with serologically confirmed coeliac disease and 8 controls with non-small intestinal disorders. Samples from 27 subjects were successfully TRB sequenced, and these included 24 paired samples of bulk unsorted intraepithelial and lamina propria cells.

Cells were frozen in liquid nitrogen in DMSO/FBS as aliquots of about half a million cells, with a single aliquot from each fraction going to sequencing. All 30 or so patients in the study underwent endoscopy and small intestinal biopsy. Lamina propria cells were released by collagenase digestion of the biopsy tissue left over after intraepithelial cell isolation. Genomic DNA was extracted from frozen unsorted cell fractions using the Qiagen DNeasy blood extraction kit. Study-wide findings and limitations: For the most part, TRB repertoires were private, with most amino acid sequences found in only one sample, and V-gene usage showed no significant difference across disease groups. Lower clonality than in controls was observed in the TRB and TRG repertoires of active coeliac intraepithelial and lamina propria samples, suggesting that diverse T cells were recruited. Published gliadin-specific TRB sequences turned up in about 50% of the 18 coeliac lamina propria samples, compared with only 1 of 6 controls. Separating intraepithelial cells from lamina propria cells did not give high-purity fractions, so cross-contamination between the two compartments may have occurred. In the authors' view, the approach was unsuitable for unbiased detection of gliadin-specific T cells, since gliadin-specific T cells are scarce and rarely shared between patients.

Libraries were built with the immunoSEQ multiplex PCR assay. Using reverse primers that targeted J gene segments together with forward primers that targeted V gene segments, the TR loci were amplified in a multiplexed PCR. The Illumina HiSeq System was used to sequence the amplified CDR3 regions. The authors processed their data as follows. To strip out PCR and sequencing errors and collapse the data into unique sequences, a nearest-neighbour algorithm merged closely related reads. Repertoires were summarised by clonality and by T cell density, defined as TR molecules per amount of genomic DNA input. CDR3 amino acid sequences present in at least 80% of unsorted samples were defined as public TRs and were then tested for differential abundance between coeliac and control samples. Every lamina propria sample was searched for matches to a list of more than 200 published gliadin-specific TRB sequences. Differences in clonality and density between disease groups were tested by Kruskal-Wallis tests, followed by Dunn post-tests. Entries here come from immuneACCESS through TCRdb and include only in-frame sequences with V and J called. Some clones fail to appear in such tables; in the studies checked, an unresolved V gene covers under half of the shortfall, and the cause of the remainder is unknown. The D gene and trimming were derived from the DNA, and the V and J assignments and clone size from that table. This sample comprises about 7,300 clones, roughly 63% of them detected only once. Together, the top ten hold about 3.3% of the sample.

The CDR3 runs 13 residues from the cysteine to the phenylalanine. Of all the DNA, just the CDR3 is kept, 39 bases in frame from base 1. The CDR1 and CDR2 encoded by the germline V gene are SGHTA and FQGNSA. V is reduced by 5 bases and J by 1 base, leaving a spacing of 9 bases between them. Note on this clone: Its specific antigen is unknown. Per-nucleotide qualities are absent, and no much larger clonotype sits a single base away.

The source of this sequence is a woman aged 60-75 years with active celiac disease. The specimen was lamina propria lymphocytes from the gut. Taken with the paper, the label for cell subset or site translates to: lamina propria cell (LPC) fraction of small intestinal biopsy. The chain joins TRBV7-2 to TRBJ2-7; TRBD1 is perhaps the D gene, given 6 matching bases. CDR3 loop: CASSTGTSYEQYF. The bases read TGTGCCAGCAGCACCGGGACATCCTACGAGCAGTACTTC.